One and the same sample provided the 17 T cell receptor beta chains below, sequenced in a study of T cells in women clearing cervical HPV infection. Only in-frame clones appear in the TCRdb table, and some are missing; sequencing was by immunoSEQ multiplex PCR. The table lists about 48,000 clones. Sequencing used blood buffy coat. Receptors were obtained from a woman aged 18-69 years with a cervical HPV16 infection that either progressed to CIN3+ or cleared (not recorded which).

Comments on this clone: From the germline J gene comes the end of the CDR3, since the read stops 3 residues before it. The rearrangement joins TRBV30 to TRBJ2-6; 9 positions agree with TRBD1. V trimming: 2 bases; J trimming: 2 bases; junction bases outside the gene matches: 7. The CDR3 contains 17 residues. Per the germline V gene, CDR1 is GTSNPN and CDR2 is SVGIG (reference sequence). The covered CDR3 bases are TGTGCCTGGAGTTGGGGGACAGGGATAACTGGGGCCAACGTC. It codes for CAWSWGTGITGANV. The CDR3 in its entirety is CAWSWGTGITGANVLTF.

Details on this clone: The CDR3 extends 3 residues past the end of the read, so its final part is completed from the germline J gene. The V gene is TRBV5-1, the J gene TRBJ2-5; possible D gene TRBD2, 5 bases. Trimming stripped 1 base from V and 5 bases from J, with 12 bases between. The germline V gene encodes CDR1 SGHRS and CDR2 YFSETQ. This CDR3 comprises 14 residues. The CDR3: CASSLIGGLETQYF. The CDR3 DNA, read in part, is TGCGCCAGCAGCTTGATCGGCGGGTTGGAGACC.

Worth noting for this clone: The read is 3 residues too short to cover the CDR3 end, so that end is filled in from the germline J gene. This chain joins TRBV7-8 and TRBJ1-6; perhaps TRBD1 as D (6 bases). There are 14 residues in the CDR3. V was clipped by 2 bases and J by 7 bases, with 9 bases between them. In germline, CDR1 is SGHVS, CDR2 FQNEAQ. This CDR3 is CASSLTDRNSPLHF. The sequenced CDR3 bases are TGTGCCAGCAGCTTAACAGACAGGAATTCACCC.

With respect to this clone: The observed sequence ends 3 residues before the CDR3 terminus, with the missing tail filled in from the germline J gene. The chain links TRBV11-2 to TRBJ1-4; 8 positions agree with TRBD1. The CDR3 sequence is 15 residues long. Germline V gene sequence: CDR1 SGHAT, CDR2 FQNNGV. Trimming cost V 5 bases and J 3 bases; bases outside gene matches: 5. The CDR3 region is CASSQGDRPNEKLFF. CDR3 DNA, as far as it was read: TGTGCCAGCAGCCAGGGGGACAGGCCTAATGAAAAA.

In regard to this clone: The read ends 3 residues early relative to the CDR3; the germline J gene fills the gap. This chain joins TRBV6-1 and TRBJ2-7; 8 positions agree with TRBD1. The CDR3 contains 16 residues. Trimming removed 6 bases from V and 0 bases from J; junction bases left unmatched: 10. Per germline, CDR1 MNHNS and CDR2 SASEGT. The CDR3 bases that were read are TGTGCCAGCAGGGAAAGGACCGGGACAGGCTCCTACGAG. Its translation is CASRERTGTGSYE. The entire CDR3 is CASRERTGTGSYEQYF.

As to this clone: The read falls 3 residues short of the CDR3 end, and the missing part is taken from the germline J gene. The chain employs TRBV5-1 and TRBJ2-1, with D possibly matching TRBD2 (6 bases). V was clipped by 2 bases and J by 7 bases, with 7 bases between them. Germline loops: CDR1 SGHRS, CDR2 YFSETQ. This CDR3 comprises 12 residues. CDR3 region: CASSFGGNEQFF. The CDR3 bases that were read are TGCGCCAGCAGCTTCGGGGGTAATGAG.

Of note for this clone: The CDR3 extends 3 residues past the end of the read, so its final part is completed from the germline J gene. This sequence joins TRBV5-1 and TRBJ2-2, with 10 bases identical to TRBD1. V lost 0 bases, J lost 7 bases, and 3 bases stayed unmatched. This CDR3 spans 15 amino acids. Germline V CDR1 and CDR2: SGHRS, YFSETQ. The CDR3 is CASSLGQGALGELFF. CDR3 DNA, as far as it was read: TGCGCCAGCAGCTTGGGACAGGGGGCGCTCGGGGAG.

Comment on this clone: Read sequence stops 3 residues before the CDR3 end, and the germline J gene provides the missing end. V usage is TRBV7-2 and J usage is TRBJ1-1; 8 bases map to TRBD1. From germline, CDR1 is SGHTA and CDR2 FQGNSA. The ends lost 5 bases at V and 4 bases at J; junction bases unmatched: 3. CDR3 size: 13 residues. The CDR3 sequence is CASSPQGVTEAFF. The sequenced CDR3 bases are TGTGCCAGCAGCCCACAGGGGGTCACTGAA.

In regard to this clone: The read gets to within 3 residues of the CDR3 end, and the germline J gene fills in the rest. This chain connects TRBV18 to TRBJ1-2, with D possibly TRBD1 on 6 matching bases. This CDR3 comprises 15 residues. CDR1 is KGHSH and CDR2 is LQKENI in the germline V gene. V dropped 2 bases and J dropped 0 bases, with 10 bases sitting between them. The sequenced CDR3 bases are TGTGCCAGCTCACCAGGAGGGGGAGCTAACTATGGC. Protein sequence: CASSPGGGANYG. The complete CDR3 protein is CASSPGGGANYGYTF.

Notes on this clone: Sequencing ends 3 residues short of the CDR3 end; the germline J gene provides the rest. V and J are TRBV5-4 and TRBJ2-1; a weak D match, TRBD1 (5 bases). Germline values: CDR1 SGHNT, CDR2 YYREEE (reference sequence). This CDR3 is built from 13 residues. V gave up 8 bases and J gave up 5 bases, with 14 bases separating them. Here the CDR3 reads CASQITGDNEQFF. The sequenced CDR3 bases are TGTGCCAGTCAAATTACAGGAGACAATGAG.

A remark on this clone: Sequencing ends 3 residues short of the CDR3 end; the germline J gene provides the rest. The rearrangement uses TRBV11-1 and TRBJ2-7; the match to TRBD2 covers 12 bases. The germline gives CDR1 SGHAT, CDR2 FQDESV (reference sequence). The CDR3 is 15 amino acids. Trimming cost V 5 bases and J 6 bases; bases outside gene matches: 8. The CDR3 spells CASSIGLAGFGEQYF. The sequenced part of the CDR3 DNA is TGTGCCAGCAGCATTGGACTAGCGGGATTCGGCGAG.

To note about this clone: With the read ending 3 residues before the CDR3 end, the germline J gene is used to fill in that end. The chain has TRBV19 and TRBJ2-3; D is unresolved. CDR1 and CDR2 (germline): LNHDA, SQIVND (reference sequence). V lost 4 bases and J lost 7, with 9 bases in between. CDR3 length: 12 amino acids. The covered CDR3 bases are TGTGCCAGTAGTACCACGCCTAATACG. Its translation is CASSTTPNT. The entire CDR3 reads CASSTTPNTQYF. The entire variable domain, with the rest obtained from reference TRBV19 and TRBJ2-3, is as follows: DGGITQSPKYLFRKEGQNVTLSCEQNLNHDAMYWYRQDPGQGLRLIYYSQIVNDFQKGDIAEGYSVSREKKESFPLTVTSAQKNPTAFYLCASSTTPNTQYFGPGTRLTVL.

As concerns this clone: The read terminates 3 residues before the CDR3 end, so the remaining end is supplied by the germline J gene. The chain couples TRBV19 to TRBJ1-2; 11 positions agree with TRBD1. Germline values: CDR1 LNHDA, CDR2 SQIVND (reference sequence). The CDR3 totals 15 residues. V shed 7 bases and J 3 bases; nucleotides not matched to a gene: 7. CDR3 bases read: TGTGCCAGTACCGGACAGGGGGCGCGTGACTATGGC. Translating it yields CASTGQGARDYG. The whole CDR3 protein reads CASTGQGARDYGYTF.

A note on this clone: The read ends 3 residues before the CDR3 terminus; that terminus is restored from the germline J gene. This chain joins TRBV18 and TRBJ2-1; D is unclear. This CDR3 has 13 residues. Germline lookup yields CDR1 KGHSH and CDR2 LQKENI. The germline V and J ends were trimmed by 2 bases and 2 bases, with 4 bases remaining between them. CDR3: CASSPITYNEQFF. Incomplete CDR3 DNA: TGTGCCAGCTCACCAATTACCTACAATGAG.

To note about this clone: The read gets to within 3 residues of the CDR3 end, and the germline J gene fills in the rest. V is TRBV18 and J is TRBJ1-2; the D gene is possibly TRBD1 (5 bases). The CDR3 is made up of 12 amino acids. Germline V CDR1 and CDR2: KGHSH, LQKENI. V was trimmed by 3 bases and J by 6 bases, leaving 8 bases between them. CDR3 protein: CASSPADNGYTF. CDR3 DNA, as far as it was read: TGTGCCAGCTCACCCGCGGACAATGGC.

A note on this clone: With the read ending 3 residues before the CDR3 end, the germline J gene is used to fill in that end. This rearrangement joins TRBV18 to TRBJ2-3; TRBD1 matches 7 bases. This CDR3 is 16 amino acids long. Germline V gives CDR1 KGHSH, CDR2 LQKENI. After removal of 3 bases from V and 5 bases from J, the junction contained 11 bases not matched to a gene. The CDR3 sequence: CASSPVDRASVDTQYF. The sequenced part of the CDR3 DNA is TGTGCCAGCTCACCCGTCGACAGGGCGAGTGTAGATACG. The full variable domain, in which reference TRBV18 and TRBJ2-3 provide the parts outside the CDR3, is NAGVMQNPRHLVRRRGQEARLRCSPMKGHSHVYWYRQLPEEGLKFMVYLQKENIIDESGMPKERFSAEFPKEGPSILRIQQVVRGDSAAYFCASSPVDRASVDTQYFGPGTRLTVL.

Partial CDR3 DNA: TGTGCCAGCAGCTCACCGGGACAGATCTCACCC. Translated, it gives CASSSPGQISP. The full CDR3 is CASSSPGQISPLHF. V gene TRBV5-4 combines with J gene TRBJ1-6, with 7 bases aligning to TRBD1. With the read ending 3 residues before the CDR3 end, the germline J gene is used to fill in that end. The length of the CDR3 is 14 residues. The germline V gene encodes CDR1 SGHNT and CDR2 YYREEE (reference sequence). V lost 3 bases to trimming and J lost 10 bases; unmatched junction nucleotides: 7.